Here is one TCR beta chain with its context. Germline CDR1 is MDHEN and CDR2 is SYDVKM. V lost 4 bases to trimming and J lost 3 bases; unmatched junction nucleotides: 5. The CDR3 is 16 amino acids. These data originate in a study of blood T cell repertoires in COVID-19. Overall study: COVID-19 samples, acute and convalescent, were from the United States, Italy and Spain.

Assay: immunoSEQ multiplex PCR; the TCRdb copy retains only in-frame clones and omits some. The sample consists of about 120,000 clones, 80% to 90% of them appearing once. This TCR was sampled from a human donor with acute or convalescent COVID-19. The donor label of this sample is uncertain. The source material was peripheral blood. The chain couples TRBV28 to TRBJ1-4; TRBD1 agrees at 10 bases. The CDR3 DNA reads TGTGCCAGCAGTTCGACAGGGGGCAGATCTAATGAAAAACTGTTTTTT. Amino acid sequence: CASSSTGGRSNEKLFF.